This entry lists 5 T cell receptor beta chains sequenced from one sample in a study of CD8 T cells in ankylosing spondylitis. TCRdb recomputed calls from the 5' RACE reads with MiXCR, one row per CDR3 protein. The sample has about 510,000 distinct CDR3 sequences, approximately 5.3% seen once. Their recognized antigens are unknown. Study-wide points: Characteristic, it appeared, of ankylosing spondylitis blood was a TCR beta motif of roughly eight highly homologous variants.

Material for sequencing was blood, either unsorted or a sorted T cell fraction (not recorded which). The receptors here all came from a male donor with ankylosing spondylitis.

This clonotype has a count of ten or more. The chain joins TRBV20-1 to TRBJ2-7; D may be TRBD2 (5 bases). The CDR3 runs 12 residues. The germline V gene has CDR1 DFQATT and CDR2 SNEGSKA (reference sequence). V was cut by 6 bases and J by 3 bases, with 12 bases left in between. CDR3: CSAPLRGYEQYF. CDR3 coding DNA: TGCAGTGCCCCCCTCCGGGGCTACGAGCAGTACTTC.

This clonotype occurred many times. The rearrangement uses TRBV25-1 and TRBJ1-1, with a possible D match to TRBD1 (6 bases). The CDR3 length is 18 residues. CDR1 and CDR2 from the germline V gene are MGHDK and SYGVNS. Trimming shortened V by 1 base and J by 0 bases, and 18 bases separated the two germline ends. In nucleotides, the CDR3 is TGTGCCAGCAGTGAATCTCGGGCAAGTACAGGGTTGAACACTGAAGCTTTCTTT. It codes for CASSESRASTGLNTEAFF.

In its sample, this clonotype was seen many times. V and J are TRBV7-2 and TRBJ2-3; no definite D call. V lost 2 bases and J lost 5, with 17 bases in between. The CDR3 loop spans 16 amino acids. Germline V CDR1 and CDR2: SGHTA, FQGNSA. The CDR3 nucleotides are TGTGCCAGCAGCTTATTCTACTCGACCCCCGGAGATACGCAGTATTTT. Protein product: CASSLFYSTPGDTQYF.

This clonotype was seen at least ten times. The rearrangement joins TRBV4-1 to TRBJ2-7, with unresolved D. Germline V gives CDR1 MGHRA, CDR2 YSYEKL. Trimming removed 0 bases from V and 2 bases from J, with 14 bases in between. The CDR3 is 16 residues long. CDR3 sequence (DNA): TGCGCCAGCAGCCAAGATCCCAGGCGGAGAACCTACGAGCAGTACTTC. It yields the protein CASSQDPRRRTYEQYF.

This clonotype was counted many times. This rearrangement joins TRBV5-1 to TRBJ2-1; D may be TRBD2 (6 bases). The germline V gene has CDR1 SGHRS and CDR2 YFSETQ. This CDR3 spans 13 amino acids. The V end was cut by 9 bases, the J end by 6 bases, with 16 bases between. For the CDR3, the DNA is TGCGCCACCCGAGAGGGTAGCGGCAATGAGCAGTTCTTC. Its translation is CATREGSGNEQFF.